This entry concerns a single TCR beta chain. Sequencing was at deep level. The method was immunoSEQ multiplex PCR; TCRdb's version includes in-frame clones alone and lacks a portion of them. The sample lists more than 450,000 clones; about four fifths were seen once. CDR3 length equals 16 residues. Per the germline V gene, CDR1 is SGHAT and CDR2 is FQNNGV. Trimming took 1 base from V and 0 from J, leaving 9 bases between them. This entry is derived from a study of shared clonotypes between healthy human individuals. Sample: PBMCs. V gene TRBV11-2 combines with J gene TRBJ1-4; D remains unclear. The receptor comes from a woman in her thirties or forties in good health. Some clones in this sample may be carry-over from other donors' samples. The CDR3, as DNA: TGTGCCAGCAGCTTAGGGGCTTCGGCAACTAATGAAAAACTGTTTTTT. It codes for CASSLGASATNEKLFF.